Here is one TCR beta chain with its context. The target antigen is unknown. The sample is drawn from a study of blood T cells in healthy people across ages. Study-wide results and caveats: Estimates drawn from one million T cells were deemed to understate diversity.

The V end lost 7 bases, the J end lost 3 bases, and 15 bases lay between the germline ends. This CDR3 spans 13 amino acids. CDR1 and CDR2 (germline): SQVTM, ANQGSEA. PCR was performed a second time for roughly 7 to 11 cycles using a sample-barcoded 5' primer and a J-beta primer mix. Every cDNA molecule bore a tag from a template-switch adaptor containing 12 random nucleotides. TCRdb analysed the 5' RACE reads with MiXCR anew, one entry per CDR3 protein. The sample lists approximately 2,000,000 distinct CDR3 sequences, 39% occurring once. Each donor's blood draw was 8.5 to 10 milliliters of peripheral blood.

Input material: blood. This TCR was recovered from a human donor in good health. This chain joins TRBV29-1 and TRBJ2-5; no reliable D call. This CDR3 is CSADEAEEETQYF. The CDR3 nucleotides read TGCAGCGCCGATGAGGCAGAAGAAGAGACCCAGTACTTC.